This section outlines one T cell receptor (beta chain) sequence together with its context. Its antigen remains undetermined. There are no base qualities to consult, and no much larger clone falls within one base. This record comes from a study of T cell responses to AZD1222 COVID-19 vaccine (dated by TCRdb to the early 2020s). With respect to the entire study: A total of more than 230 trial participants underwent TCR sequencing, of whom roughly 210 had received two doses of AZD1222 and about 25 had received two doses of the MenACWY control vaccine. Trial participants were enrolled into age subgroups of 18-55, 56-69 and 70-plus years, which contained about 150, 27 and 61 TCR-sequenced participants, respectively. What the study reported, not specific to this receptor: The 56-69-year group was small, and its depth increase did not reach significance, likely because of low power. Spike-specific TCR breadth and depth rose significantly after two AZD1222 doses compared with day 0 and with MenACWY recipients. Epitopes outside the regions mutated in the B.1.351 and B.1.1.7 variants were reportedly recognized by nearly half of the unique spike-specific TCRs. Because no day 14 peak-response samples were available, the repertoires could be characterized only after the peak T cell response. Most participants were white British and females outnumbered males, and the authors suggested that clonal diversity may have been underestimated. Only 5 to 7 AZD1222 recipients were SARS-CoV-2 seropositive at baseline, limiting conclusions about previously exposed vaccinees. CD4 TCRs associated with the vaccine covered the entire spike protein, and the dominant responses were in regions 160-218 and 743-854.

The sample's time point label is to be understood as: about 28 days (+/-7) after the second vaccine dose. AZD1222 recipients given second doses at about 4 weeks or at about 12 weeks were pooled, since spike-specific TCR depth and breadth were not found to differ between the two schedules. The vaccinee samples were drawn from two UK trials, COV001 and COV002, one of which was a single-blind randomized controlled phase 2/3 trial testing AZD1222 (ChAdOx1 nCoV-19) in healthy adults. For TCRbeta chain sequencing, PBMC samples were collected from trial participants at day 0 and at day 28 after the second dose. The CDR3 regions of human TCRbeta chains were subjected to immunosequencing. The source study handled its data this way. Repertoire TCRs were checked for matches against a reference library of SARS-CoV-2-specific TCRs that had been generated using the MIRA antigen-specificity platform. Breadth was defined as the fraction of unique TCRs that were SARS-CoV-2-associated. Depth was defined as the fraction of total T cells that were SARS-CoV-2-associated. Each spike-specific TCR was assigned to its reactive spike region and to a CD4 or CD8 class using the MIRA data. Log10-transformed breadth and depth values were compared by one-way ANOVA with Sidak's multiple comparisons tests. TCRdb obtained this table from immuneACCESS and retained in-frame rearrangements with V and J assigned. These tables miss some clones; where compared with another copy, unresolved V genes account for less than half of the shortfall, and the remainder is unexplained. The DNA was the basis for D and trimming; V, J and clone size are from that table. A total of 100,000 to 150,000 clones appear in this sample, roughly 90% of them only once. Approximately 7.9% of the sample goes to the ten largest clones.

The material sequenced was peripheral blood, taken 28 days after the second AZD1222 dose. The clonotype was recovered from an adult who received the AZD1222 COVID-19 vaccine.

The CDR3 region: CASSQESWGATNEKLFF. The DNA is TGTGCCAGCAGCCAAGAATCATGGGGAGCAACTAATGAAAAACTGTTTTTT. Recombination joined TRBV4-2 with TRBJ1-4; the D gene cannot be resolved reliably. V drops 0 bases and J drops 0 bases, leaving 11 bases in between. Reading the germline V gene gives CDR1 LGHNA and CDR2 YNFKEQ. The CDR3, from cysteine to phenylalanine, totals 17 residues. Only CDR3 DNA is held: 51 bases, read in frame from base 1.